Reported below is one T cell receptor beta chain. Antigen: not known. The PCR made use of 60 Vbeta and 13 Jbeta primers. Here immunoSEQ multiplex PCR was the method, and the copy in TCRdb shows in-frame clones only, minus some. The sample yields approximately 150,000 clones, approximately 79% seen once. This sample stems from a study of cytomegalovirus exposure and HLA in healthy donors. General study results and limits: There were a few CMV-associated chains whose specificity for CMV antigens was confirmed in vitro.

The germline V gene encodes CDR1 DFQATT and CDR2 SNEGSKA (reference sequence). The CDR3 consists of 11 residues. V lost 3 bases and J lost 6, with 5 bases in between. The sequenced sample was PBMCs. The clonotype originates from a male donor in good health and CMV-seronegative. The chain links TRBV20-1 to TRBJ2-2; no clear D gene. The CDR3 sequence is CSASNSGELFF. CDR3 nucleotides: TGCAGTGCTAGTAATTCCGGGGAGCTGTTTTTT.